Below, 25 T cell receptor beta chains from the same sample are listed, as sequenced in a study of shared clonotypes between healthy human individuals. Using immunoSEQ multiplex PCR, the repertoire was profiled, and TCRdb retains in-frame clones only, with some absent. The data show about 2.1 million clones, roughly 91% seen once. Naive CD8 cells comprised CD45RO-negative, CCR7-positively selected cells, excluding terminally differentiated effector memory CD45RA+ cells. Sequencing used naive CD8+ T cells from PBMCs. Receptors were obtained from a man between 18 and 29 years old in good health. Some clones in this sample may be carry-over from other donors' samples.

J is TRBJ1-1 and V is TRBV11-2; 9 bases are shared with TRBD1. Germline V gives CDR1 SGHAT, CDR2 FQNNGV. The CDR3 extends over 15 amino acids. Losses at the gene ends were 4 bases for V and 1 base for J; bases not matched to a gene: 4. For the CDR3, the DNA is TGTGCCAGCAGCTCCCGGGACAGGGAGAACACTGAAGCTTTCTTT. Its protein product is CASSSRDRENTEAFF.

The chain links TRBV4-3 to TRBJ2-1, with 8 bases fitting TRBD2. Unmatched junction bases numbered 11, after V lost 0 bases and J lost 4 bases. The germline V gene encodes CDR1 LGHNA and CDR2 YSLEER. There are 18 residues in the CDR3. In DNA form, the CDR3 reads TGCGCCAGCAGCCAAGATGCCCCAGCGGGAGATGAATACAATGAGCAGTTCTTC. This gives the protein CASSQDAPAGDEYNEQFF.

The chain carries TRBV15 and TRBJ1-1; D unresolved. Trimming cost V 7 bases and J 4 bases, with 13 bases left between them. CDR3 length equals 13 residues. Looked up from germline, CDR1 is LNHNV and CDR2 is YYDKDF (reference sequence). The CDR3 here is CATIHALGTEAFF. Here the CDR3 DNA reads TGTGCCACCATTCACGCACTGGGCACTGAAGCTTTCTTT.

This chain joins TRBV6-5 and TRBJ2-7; D ambiguous. The V and J ends lost 0 bases and 7 bases respectively, with 13 bases between them. CDR1 and CDR2 (germline): MNHEY, SVGAGI. The CDR3 is 14 amino acids. The CDR3 DNA follows: TGTGCCAGCAGTTACTCCCCACCCCCCTGGGAGCAGTACTTC. It specifies CASSYSPPPWEQYF.

This chain's CDR3 is CASGSYEQYF. The CDR3 bases are TGTGCCAGCGGGAGCTACGAGCAGTACTTC. The genes are TRBV28 and TRBJ2-5; a possible D gene is TRBD2 (5 bases). The J call is uncertain, as TRBJ2-7 better fits the DNA end. Germline lookup yields CDR1 MDHEN and CDR2 SYDVKM. The CDR3 contains 10 residues.

The chain recombines TRBV29-1 with TRBJ2-7; 10 bases align to TRBD1. In germline, CDR1 is SQVTM, CDR2 ANQGSEA. CDR3 length: 12 residues. V trimming: 6 bases; J trimming: 7 bases; junction bases outside the gene matches: 6. In DNA, the CDR3 is TGCAGCGTCCGGACAGGGGGTGGGGAGCAGTACTTC. This sequence encodes CSVRTGGGEQYF.

The chain joins TRBV13 to TRBJ1-2, with 10 bases matching TRBD1. Per the germline V gene, CDR1 is PRHDT and CDR2 is FYEKMQ (reference sequence). This CDR3 is built from 15 residues. V dropped 5 bases and J dropped 6; count of bases not matched to a gene: 9. The CDR3 spells CASSRTRQGADGYTF. For the CDR3, the DNA is TGTGCCAGCAGCCGAACCCGACAGGGGGCGGATGGCTACACCTTC.

V gene TRBV14 combines with J gene TRBJ2-1; D not certain. The ends were cut back, 6 bases at V and 6 bases at J, with 12 bases in the middle. The germline V gene encodes CDR1 SGHDN and CDR2 FVKESK. The CDR3 consists of 13 residues. This chain's CDR3 is CASSEAMGNEQFF. CDR3 nucleotide sequence: TGTGCCAGCAGTGAAGCAATGGGCAATGAGCAGTTCTTC.

The rearrangement joins TRBV27 to TRBJ2-7; no clear D gene. Trimming removed 5 bases from V and 3 bases from J, with 8 bases in between. Germline V gives CDR1 MNHEY, CDR2 SMNVEV (reference sequence). The CDR3 extends over 12 amino acids. CDR3 nucleotides: TGTGCCAGCAGTCCGTACTACTACGAGCAGTACTTC. Its translation is CASSPYYYEQYF.

This clone was seen a single time. This sequence joins TRBV7-6 and TRBJ2-1; the D call may be TRBD1 or TRBD2 (5 bases each). This CDR3 region has 15 residues. The germline gives CDR1 SGHVS, CDR2 FNYEAQ. V was trimmed by 5 bases and J by 5 bases, leaving 16 bases between them. The CDR3 DNA reads as TGTGCCAGCAGCCTTATCCCGGGACGGAACAATGAGCAGTTCTTC. It yields the protein CASSLIPGRNNEQFF.

This clone was recorded once. V is TRBV2 and J is TRBJ1-1; D uncertain. Per germline, CDR1 SNHLY and CDR2 FYNNEI. V lost 8 bases to trimming and J lost 1 base, with 14 bases between them. The CDR3 contains 14 residues. The CDR3 here is CASFDPGKNTEAFF. CDR3 in DNA: TGTGCCAGCTTCGATCCGGGAAAGAACACTGAAGCTTTCTTT.

This clone was seen a handful of times. CDR3 protein: CASSPLEGQAMPKYF. CDR3 bases: TGTGCCAGCAGCCCCCTGGAAGGCCAAGCAATGCCAAAGTACTTC. This chain joins TRBV7-9 and TRBJ2-7; D gene uncertain. Trimming cost V 5 bases and J 11 bases, with 25 bases left between them. In germline, CDR1 is SEHNR, CDR2 FQNEAQ (reference sequence). There are 15 residues in the CDR3.

The V call is TRBV7-9, the J call TRBJ2-2, with a weak D call TRBD2 (5 bases). This CDR3 region has 15 residues. The germline V and J ends were trimmed by 1 base and 3 bases, with 9 bases remaining between them. Germline values: CDR1 SEHNR, CDR2 FQNEAQ (reference sequence). CDR3 DNA: TGTGCCAGCAGCTTAGTTTGGGAGTACACCGGGGAGCTGTTTTTT. This translates into CASSLVWEYTGELFF.

V gene TRBV7-9 combines with J gene TRBJ2-4, with D perhaps matching TRBD2 (6 bases). V was trimmed by 5 bases and J by 7 bases, leaving 18 bases between them. The germline gives CDR1 SEHNR, CDR2 FQNEAQ (reference sequence). This CDR3 spans 15 amino acids. CDR3 amino acids: CASSASLGLLNIQYF. As DNA, the CDR3 is TGTGCCAGCAGCGCCTCACTGGGACTTTTGAACATTCAGTACTTC.

This clone was detected only once. Different DNA sequences within this sample yield the same CDR3. The J gene is TRBJ2-7, the V gene TRBV5-1; D remains unclear. V was shortened by 0 bases and J by 3 bases, with 7 bases between the two germline ends. This CDR3 is 13 amino acids long. The V gene's germline CDR1 is SGHRS and CDR2 YFSETQ. CDR3 sequence reads: CASSLGAFYEQYF. In DNA form, the CDR3 reads TGCGCCAGCAGCTTGGGGGCCTTCTACGAGCAGTACTTC.

This chain uses TRBV18 with TRBJ2-1; D not resolved. V was shortened by 2 bases and J by 2 bases, with 10 bases between the two germline ends. The germline V gene has CDR1 KGHSH and CDR2 LQKENI. The CDR3 is made up of 15 amino acids. The CDR3 bases are TGTGCCAGCTCACCATGGGGTCCCCCCTACAATGAGCAGTTCTTC. Protein product: CASSPWGPPYNEQFF.

The V gene is TRBV4-1, the J gene TRBJ1-5; unclear D gene. Deletions cut 1 base from V and 0 bases from J, with 10 bases between. The CDR3 covers 16 residues. The germline V gene encodes CDR1 MGHRA and CDR2 YSYEKL. The DNA of the CDR3 is TGCGCCAGCAGCCAAGTAAGGGAGTATAGCAATCAGCCCCAGCATTTT. Protein sequence: CASSQVREYSNQPQHF.

About this clone itself: The sample has other DNA sequences that encode this CDR3 too. This rearrangement joins TRBV7-9 to TRBJ2-7; TRBD1 agrees at 8 bases. CDR1 and CDR2 (germline): SEHNR, FQNEAQ (reference sequence). The CDR3 contains 14 residues. The junction had 6 bases not matched to a gene; V was cut back by 4 bases and J by 4 bases. The DNA for the CDR3 is TGTGCCAGCAGCTCGAACCGGGACAGGTACGAGCAGTACTTC. It translates to CASSSNRDRYEQYF. Supplemented by reference TRBV7-9 and TRBJ2-7, the full variable domain reads DTGVSQNPRHKITKRGQNVTFRCDPISEHNRLYWYRQTLGQGPEFLTYFQNEAQLEKSRLLSDRFSAERPKGSFSTLEIQRTEQGDSAMYLCASSSNRDRYEQYFGPGTRLTVT.

V gene TRBV2 combines with J gene TRBJ2-7; no clear D gene. The V gene lost 6 bases and the J gene lost 2 bases, with 8 bases spanning the gap. Germline V gene sequence: CDR1 SNHLY, CDR2 FYNNEI. This CDR3 is 12 amino acids long. The CDR3 region has the DNA TGTGCCAGCAGACAGAACCCCTACGAGCAGTACTTC. Its translation is CASRQNPYEQYF.

The chain couples TRBV27 to TRBJ2-3, with a possible D match to TRBD2 (6 bases). The CDR3 length is 15 residues. Germline V gene lookup returns CDR1 MNHEY and CDR2 SMNVEV (reference sequence). V gave up 5 bases and J gave up 2 bases, with 14 bases separating them. CDR3 sequence: CASSTGTGLTDTQYF. CDR3 DNA sequence: TGTGCCAGCAGTACGGGGACTGGCCTCACAGATACGCAGTATTTT.

The table lists this clone with a count of one. The chain joins TRBV2 to TRBJ2-5; 8 bases align to TRBD1. The CDR3 sequence is 16 residues long. Germline V CDR1 and CDR2: SNHLY, FYNNEI. J gave up 7 bases and V 6 bases, and 16 bases lay outside the gene matches. CDR3: CASRQKTGAWYATQYF. CDR3 sequence (DNA): TGTGCCAGCAGACAAAAGACAGGGGCGTGGTACGCGACCCAGTACTTC.

This clone was counted a single time. The chain links TRBV7-2 to TRBJ2-3, with TRBD2 matching over 7 bases. Germline lookup yields CDR1 SGHTA and CDR2 FQGNSA. V lost 5 bases and J lost 2; bases outside the gene matches: 10. This CDR3 has 16 amino acids. DNA of the CDR3: TGTGCCAGCAGCCCAGCGGGGACCGAGCACACAGATACGCAGTATTTT. Encoded protein: CASSPAGTEHTDTQYF.

V gene TRBV5-1 combines with J gene TRBJ2-7; D remains unclear. The CDR3 is made up of 16 amino acids. V was pared by 4 bases and J by 1 base, with 18 bases between. Germline V gene sequence: CDR1 SGHRS, CDR2 YFSETQ. CDR3 coding DNA: TGCGCCAGCAGCCAACACGGATCGCCCGAATCCTACGAGCAGTACTTC. Translated: CASSQHGSPESYEQYF.

The J gene is TRBJ2-4, the V gene TRBV7-8; D might be TRBD1 (6 bases). Germline-derived CDR1 and CDR2 are SGHVS and FQNEAQ. This CDR3 comprises 14 residues. Trimming shortened V by 2 bases and J by 5 bases, and 10 bases separated the two germline ends. The CDR3 DNA is TGTGCCAGCAGCTTACAGGCAGGGGAAAACATTCAGTACTTC. It is translated as CASSLQAGENIQYF.

The rearrangement joins TRBV4-3 to TRBJ2-7, with 11 bases matching TRBD1. CDR3 length: 15 amino acids. From germline, CDR1 is LGHNA and CDR2 YSLEER. Trimming at V came to 3 bases and at J to 3 bases, leaving 4 bases not matched to a gene. The CDR3 DNA sequence: TGCGCCAGCAGCCAGTATGGGACAGGGGGCTACGAGCAGTACTTC. Its protein product is CASSQYGTGGYEQYF.